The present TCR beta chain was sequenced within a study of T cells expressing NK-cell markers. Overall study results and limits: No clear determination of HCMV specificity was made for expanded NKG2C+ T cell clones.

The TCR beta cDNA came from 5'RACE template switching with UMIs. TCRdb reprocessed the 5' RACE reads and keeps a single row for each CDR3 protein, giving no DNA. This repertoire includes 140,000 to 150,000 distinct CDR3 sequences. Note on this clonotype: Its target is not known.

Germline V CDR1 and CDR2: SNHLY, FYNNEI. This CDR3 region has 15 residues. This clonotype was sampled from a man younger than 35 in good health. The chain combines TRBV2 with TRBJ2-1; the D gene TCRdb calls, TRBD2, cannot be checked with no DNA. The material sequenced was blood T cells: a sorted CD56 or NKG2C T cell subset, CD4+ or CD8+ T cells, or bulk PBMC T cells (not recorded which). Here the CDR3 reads CASRERSGAYNEQFF.